This record covers a single T cell receptor (beta chain). Its antigen is still unknown. Per-nucleotide qualities are absent, and no much larger clonotype sits a single base away. These data are taken from a study of OX40 agonist ivuxolimab in advanced cancers. Broadly, across the study: Ivuxolimab was an agonistic, fully human IgG2 monoclonal antibody directed against OX40 (CD134), a costimulatory receptor. Intravenous ivuxolimab was administered to patients every 2 weeks at six dose levels: 0.01, 0.1, 0.3, 1.5, 3 and 10 mg/kg. Of the approximately 50 dose-escalation patients, hepatocellular carcinoma was present in about 19, melanoma in roughly 15, renal cell carcinoma in 9 and head and neck cancer in 9. In the dose-escalation cohort, roughly 82% of patients were male, and the mean age was 60 years with a range of about 23 to 79. Prior anti-PD-1, anti-PD-L1 or anti-CTLA-4 therapy was permitted, and checkpoint inhibitors had been received by roughly two fifths of dose-escalation patients. Partial responses were achieved by three dose-escalation patients, of whom one had hepatocellular carcinoma and two had cutaneous melanoma. The point of sequencing TCRbeta in the periphery was to test whether ivuxolimab changed TCR sequence diversity and drove clonal T-cell expansion. The paper describes the monotherapy dose-escalation part (N of about 47 patients) of the phase I trial of ivuxolimab. Study-level results and caveats: Partial responders in the 0.1-3.0 mg/kg groups had among the lowest normalized peripheral clonal expansion, especially among CD8+ T cells. After ivuxolimab, expanded clones were on average more numerous among CD8+ T cells than among CD4+ T cells. Which antigens the clonally expanded peripheral T cells were specific for was not determined. At doses of 0.1 to 3.0 mg/kg, clonal expansion of both CD4+ and CD8+ blood T cells was observed from baseline to week 6. Low levels of normalized T-cell clonal expansion were also seen in some patients who did not respond.

The trial excluded patients who had a history of autoimmune disease or who were on systemic immunosuppression. Peripheral blood for TCR sequencing was collected from all dose cohorts at baseline, on cycle 4 day 1, and on cycle 7 day 1. The samples were taken from a phase I, first-in-human, multicenter, open-label dose-escalation trial of ivuxolimab. Adults with locally advanced or metastatic head and neck squamous cell, hepatocellular, melanoma or renal cell carcinoma were enrolled in the trial. Before TCR sequencing, CD4+ T cells and CD8+ T cells from peripheral blood were sorted into separate populations. For sequencing of the TCRbeta CDR3 region, genomic DNA was extracted from the sorted cells. TCRbeta CDR3 regions were sequenced using the immunoSEQ Assay. TCRdb took over this immuneACCESS table, retaining in-frame rearrangements with V and J assigned. Such tables are incomplete; in checked studies, under half of the missing clones stem from an unresolved V gene, and the remainder is unexplained. The sample table contains some 69,000 clones; only one count was recorded for approximately 90% of them. Roughly 4% of the sample belongs to the ten largest clones.

From the cysteine through the phenylalanine, the CDR3 covers 16 amino acids. CDR3 DNA is the only sequence kept; it has 48 bases, read in frame from the first base. For this chain, trimming is 2 bases at the V end and 4 bases at the J end, and the number of junction bases without a gene match is 8. The germline V gene specifies MGHRA as CDR1 and YSYEKL as CDR2. The sequenced sample was CD4+ or CD8+ T cells sorted from blood, obtained in a trial of the OX40 agonist ivuxolimab. This receptor was identified in an adult with an advanced solid tumor such as melanoma, head and neck, liver or kidney cancer. Here the chain combines TRBV4-1 and TRBJ2-1; 7 nucleotides in the junction match TRBD1. The CDR3 amino acid sequence is: CASSQIQGTGYNEQFF. Here is the DNA: TGCGCCAGCAGCCAAATACAGGGGACGGGTTACAATGAGCAGTTCTTC.